This TCR beta chain originates from a study of OX40 agonist ivuxolimab in advanced cancers. Concerning the study at large: Ivuxolimab, which targeted the costimulatory receptor OX40 (CD134), was an agonistic, fully human IgG2 monoclonal antibody. Peripheral TCRbeta sequencing aimed to test whether ivuxolimab altered TCR sequence diversity and caused clonal T-cell expansion. Patients were allowed to have had prior anti-PD-1, anti-PD-L1 or anti-CTLA-4 therapy, and around 41% of the dose-escalation patients had previously received checkpoint inhibitors. The paper covers the monotherapy dose-escalation part of the phase I ivuxolimab trial, which included N of about 56 patients. Intravenous ivuxolimab was administered to patients every 2 weeks at six dose levels: 0.01, 0.1, 0.3, 1.5, 3 and 10 mg/kg. Among the approximately 50 dose-escalation patients, approximately 20 had hepatocellular carcinoma, around 15 melanoma, 9 renal cell carcinoma and 9 head and neck cancer. Three dose-escalation patients achieved partial responses, one with hepatocellular carcinoma and two with cutaneous melanoma. In the dose-escalation cohort, approximately 82% of patients were male, and the mean age was 60 years with a range of roughly 20 to 85. What the authors observed across the whole study: At doses of 0.1 to 3.0 mg/kg, clonal expansion of both CD4+ and CD8+ T cells in blood was seen between baseline and week 6. Partial responders in the 0.1-3.0 mg/kg groups had among the lowest normalized peripheral clonal expansion, especially among CD8+ T cells. Low levels of normalized T-cell clonal expansion were also seen in some patients who did not respond. After ivuxolimab, CD8+ T cells had more expanded clones than CD4+ T cells on average. Which antigens the clonally expanded peripheral T cells were specific for was not determined.

For sequencing of the TCRbeta CDR3 region, genomic DNA was extracted from the sorted cells. TCRbeta CDR3 regions were sequenced using the immunoSEQ Assay. Held by TCRdb, this immuneACCESS table contains in-frame sequences only and omits some clones. Under half of the omission traces to an unresolved V gene where checked; the cause of the rest is unknown. For this sample there are approximately 65,000 clones; roughly four fifths appear just once. 9.5% to 13% of the sample belongs to the ten largest clones. On this clone itself: No antigen is known for it. No base-level quality is on record; no much larger clone is a single base apart.

Taken from cysteine to phenylalanine, the CDR3 has 16 residues. The kept DNA is CDR3 alone, 48 bases in frame from the first base. V is cut by 8 bases and J by 0 bases, and the space between the germline ends is 17 bases. Per the germline V gene, SGHDN is the CDR1 and FVKESK is the CDR2. Patients with a history of autoimmune disease or receiving systemic immunosuppression were excluded from the trial. In every dose cohort, peripheral blood was drawn for TCR sequencing at baseline, cycle 4 day 1, and cycle 7 day 1. Samples came from an open-label, multicenter, first-in-human phase I dose-escalation trial of ivuxolimab. Adults with locally advanced or metastatic melanoma, renal cell carcinoma, hepatocellular carcinoma or head and neck squamous cell carcinoma were enrolled in the trial. Before TCR sequencing, CD4+ T cells and CD8+ T cells were sorted from peripheral blood as separate populations.

Sequencing used CD4+ or CD8+ T cells sorted from blood, obtained in a trial of the OX40 agonist ivuxolimab. This clonotype was obtained from an adult with an advanced solid tumor such as melanoma, head and neck, liver or kidney cancer. This receptor chain uses TRBV14 and TRBJ2-1; no confident D gene assignment can be made. The CDR3 region: CASSSRHFGSYNEQFF. The nucleotide sequence is given as TGTGCCAGCTCCTCCCGCCACTTCGGCTCCTACAATGAGCAGTTCTTC.